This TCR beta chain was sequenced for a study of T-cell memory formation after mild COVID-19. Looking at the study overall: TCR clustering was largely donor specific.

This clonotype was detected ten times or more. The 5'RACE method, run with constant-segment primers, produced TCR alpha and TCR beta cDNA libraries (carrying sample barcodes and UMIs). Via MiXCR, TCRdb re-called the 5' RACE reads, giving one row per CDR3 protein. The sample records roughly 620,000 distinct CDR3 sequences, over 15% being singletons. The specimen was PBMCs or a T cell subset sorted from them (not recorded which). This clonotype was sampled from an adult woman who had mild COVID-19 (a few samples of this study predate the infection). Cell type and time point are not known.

The CDR3 bases are TGTGCCACCAGTGATCCCCGGGACAGGGGGCTTAGATTCAATGAGCAGTTCTTC. The encoded protein is CATSDPRDRGLRFNEQFF. This chain connects TRBV24-1 to TRBJ2-1; 12 bases are shared with TRBD1. Germline lookup yields CDR1 KGHDR and CDR2 SFDVKD. The CDR3 loop spans 18 amino acids. Germline trimming cut 3 bases from V and 6 bases from J; bases unmatched to any gene: 11.